Presented here are 15 T cell receptor beta chains from one specimen sequenced in a study of blood T cell repertoires in COVID-19. Profiling relied on immunoSEQ multiplex PCR, and the TCRdb table lists in-frame clones only, not all of them. This table holds some 46,000 clones, about four fifths found once. Sequencing was performed on peripheral blood. These receptors were taken from an elderly woman with acute or convalescent COVID-19.

This chain uses TRBV25-1 with TRBJ1-3; TRBD1 is a possible D gene (6 bases). The CDR3 consists of 15 residues. Trimming cost V 6 bases and J 0 bases, with 12 bases left between them. Germline V gene lookup returns CDR1 MGHDK and CDR2 SYGVNS. For the CDR3, the DNA is TGTGCCAGCAGGAGGGGGGGAGACTCTGGAAACACCATATATTTT. Residues: CASRRGGDSGNTIYF.

This sequence joins TRBV6-5 and TRBJ2-7; D is possibly TRBD1 (5 bases). Trimming took 11 bases from V and 6 from J, leaving 20 bases between them. The CDR3 is 13 amino acids. Germline V lookup: CDR1 MNHEY, CDR2 SVGAGI. The CDR3 DNA sequence: TGTGCCGCTGCGCTAGGGGTTGTCGGCGAGCAGTACTTC. It yields the protein CAAALGVVGEQYF.

This sequence joins TRBV6-5 and TRBJ2-2, with 9 bases that match TRBD1. J gave up 5 bases and V 8 bases, and 9 bases lay outside the gene matches. Germline lookup yields CDR1 MNHEY and CDR2 SVGAGI. The CDR3 is made up of 15 amino acids. The chain's CDR3 is CASARTGVRTGELFF. The CDR3 nucleotides are TGTGCCAGCGCCAGGACAGGGGTGAGGACCGGGGAGCTGTTTTTT.

For the CDR3, the DNA is TGTGCCAGCAGCCCGGGGACAGGGGGATCCTACAATGAGCAGTTCTTC. Residues: CASSPGTGGSYNEQFF. V usage is TRBV27 and J usage is TRBJ2-1; 11 bases are shared with TRBD1. The CDR3 runs 16 residues. The J segment lost 1 base and the V segment lost 6 bases, leaving 5 bases of the junction unmatched. CDR1 and CDR2 from the germline V gene are MNHEY and SMNVEV (reference sequence).

The chain is built from TRBV20-1 and TRBJ2-3, with TRBD1 matching over 7 bases. V shed 3 bases and J 2 bases; nucleotides not matched to a gene: 5. This CDR3 is 14 amino acids long. Germline CDR1 reads DFQATT; CDR2 reads SNEGSKA (reference sequence). The CDR3 here is CSASRTGYTDTQYF. CDR3 nucleotides: TGCAGTGCTAGTCGGACAGGCTACACAGATACGCAGTATTTT.

Concerning this clone: At the DNA level, this CDR3 is encoded by other sequences in the same sample as well. This rearrangement joins TRBV5-4 to TRBJ2-1; 11 positions agree with TRBD1. The V segment lost 3 bases and the J segment 4 bases; nucleotides outside the gene matches: 3. The germline V gene has CDR1 SGHNT and CDR2 YYREEE (reference sequence). This CDR3 has 15 residues. The CDR3 sequence: CASSSGTGGYNEQFF. The CDR3 nucleotides are TGTGCCAGCAGCTCCGGGACAGGGGGGTACAATGAGCAGTTCTTC.

Relative to its sample, this clone is medium-sized. This sequence joins TRBV11-3 and TRBJ2-1, with D unresolved. Germline V gives CDR1 SGHNT, CDR2 YENEEA. Deletions cut 1 base from V and 8 bases from J, with 6 bases between. The CDR3 sequence is 12 residues long. CDR3: CASSLVPDEQFF. The CDR3, as DNA: TGTGCCAGCAGCTTAGTTCCGGATGAGCAGTTCTTC.

The chain links TRBV6-5 to TRBJ2-5; D is unclear. Trimming pared 7 bases from V and 8 bases from J, leaving 17 bases between. This CDR3 region has 13 residues. From germline, CDR1 is MNHEY and CDR2 SVGAGI. As DNA, the CDR3 is TGTGCCAGCATCCATCGGGTTGTTGACACCCAGTACTTC. Its translation: CASIHRVVDTQYF.

The chain uses TRBV4-1 and TRBJ2-2; possible D gene TRBD1, 5 bases. This CDR3 is built from 19 residues. Trimming removed 0 bases from V and 6 bases from J, with 23 bases in between. The V gene's germline CDR1 is MGHRA and CDR2 YSYEKL. CDR3 coding DNA: TGCGCCAGCAGCCAAGAAAGGGCCCCGAGGCTGGGGCCCGCCGGGGAGCTGTTTTTT. Residues: CASSQERAPRLGPAGELFF.

The rearrangement uses TRBV3-1 (or the pseudogene TRBV3-2) and TRBJ2-2; 8 bases agree with TRBD2. Germline assignment: CDR1 LGHDT and CDR2 YNNKEL (reference sequence). V dropped 3 bases and J dropped 4; count of bases not matched to a gene: 10. CDR3 size: 17 residues. In nucleotides, the CDR3 is TGTGCCAGCAGCCAGCATCTTAGCGGGGCAGGCACCGGGGAGCTGTTTTTT. It encodes CASSQHLSGAGTGELFF.

The chain links TRBV24-1 to TRBJ2-1, with D unresolved. V dropped 1 base and J dropped 12 bases, with 15 bases sitting between them. The CDR3 loop spans 14 amino acids. Looked up from germline, CDR1 is KGHDR and CDR2 is SFDVKD. DNA of the CDR3: TGTGCCACCAGTGATTTTCGTCTTTCGTCAGGGCAGTTCTTC. This codes for CATSDFRLSSGQFF.

The chain carries TRBV11-2 and TRBJ1-1, with D perhaps matching TRBD1 (6 bases). CDR1 SGHAT and CDR2 FQNNGV come from the germline V gene. The CDR3 is 19 residues long. Trimming stripped 2 bases from V and 4 bases from J, with 26 bases between. The CDR3 protein is CASSLRGEGVESTFTEAFF. The CDR3 DNA reads as TGTGCCAGCAGCTTAAGGGGGGAGGGTGTGGAGTCGACGTTCACTGAAGCTTTCTTT.

V and J are TRBV6-5 and TRBJ2-1; D uncertain. V was pared by 7 bases and J by 4 bases, with 5 bases between. Looked up from germline, CDR1 is MNHEY and CDR2 is SVGAGI. The CDR3 length is 11 residues. The CDR3 nucleotides read TGTGCCAGCATCTTATACAATGAGCAGTTCTTC. Its translation: CASILYNEQFF.

The J gene is TRBJ1-3, the V gene TRBV2; 11 nucleotides match TRBD1. CDR3 length: 17 residues. Germline-derived CDR1 and CDR2 are SNHLY and FYNNEI. Trimming removed 6 bases from V and 4 bases from J; junction bases left unmatched: 11. The CDR3 region is CASSGQGAPVKGNTIYF. Here the CDR3 DNA reads TGTGCCAGCAGCGGACAGGGGGCCCCTGTTAAGGGAAACACCATATATTTT.

The genes are TRBV5-4 and TRBJ1-3, with 8 positions matching TRBD1. The CDR3 runs to 14 residues. Germline loops: CDR1 SGHNT, CDR2 YYREEE (reference sequence). The J segment lost 4 bases and the V segment lost 1 base, leaving 1 base of the junction unmatched. The CDR3 protein is CASSLSGGGNTIYF. The CDR3 nucleotides are TGTGCCAGCAGCTTGTCAGGGGGCGGAAACACCATATATTTT.